This entry features one T cell receptor beta chain sequence. The table lists this clone with a few counts. The target of this receptor is not known. One base away there is no much larger clone; base qualities are not given. V loses 4 bases of germline sequence and J loses 11 bases, and the interval between the two ends is 21 bases. Looking up the germline V gene (reference sequence) yields CDR1 SGHNT and CDR2 YYREEE. The CDR3 numbers 14 residues from cysteine through phenylalanine. Only CDR3 DNA remains: 42 bases, in frame from the first base. The record originates from a study of cytomegalovirus exposure and HLA in healthy donors (dated by TCRdb to about 2017). The study in broad terms: An earlier analysis of 587 of the donors reported about 280 Gb of sequence data and around 100 million unique TCR beta sequences obtained from around 190 million T cells. Roughly 5 DR-DQ haplotypes were handled as single units for association and clustering because linkage in the cohort was strong. Of the 300 to 500 genotyped donors, approximately 81% were placed in the genetic ancestry cluster associated with self-reported Caucasian donors. In an earlier analysis of about 590 of the donors, high-throughput TCR beta sequencing was used to judge whether each TCR beta V gene segment behaved as functional or pseudogenic. To study patterns of TCR occurrence, a later analysis re-analyzed previously published TCR beta repertoires from around 700 donors and added high-resolution HLA genotyping. Using immunosequencing, the study profiled T cell repertoires from about 620 subjects and related those repertoires to cytomegalovirus serostatus. Among under 450 genotyped donors of the cohort, an average of about 240,000 unique TCR beta nucleotide sequences were sequenced per donor, roughly 20% of them non-productive. Donor age, sex, ethnicity and CMV serostatus were compiled alongside the repertoire data. All discovery cohort repertoires had been generated using a single sequencing platform. Typing coverage varied by locus: roughly 620-640 donors for A, B, C, DRB1 and DQB1; approximately 520 for DQA1; nearly 610 for DPA1; 450 to 480 for DPB1. The study combined high-throughput TCR immunosequencing, statistical association of individual TCRs with disease status, and machine learning to predict cytomegalovirus infection status. In addition to the first cohort of approximately 650 subjects, a separate validation cohort of over 90 different subjects was used. In a later genetic analysis, genome-wide SNP genotypes for about 65% of the roughly 700 donors were used, and that subset was treated as a discovery cohort. HLA typing covered class I and class II loci at four-digit resolution. An early release that covered about 600 HLA-typed donors contained approximately 300 gigabases of sequencing data and 85 million to 100 million unique TCR sequences. The study aimed to test whether cataloging public T cell receptors could reveal signatures of past pathogen exposure. In the later analysis, no new phenotypic data were used to find candidate immune exposures; instead, reliance was placed on TCR beta sequences and their occurrence across donors.

The cohort was made up of approximately 700 healthy bone marrow donors. All cohort members were sampled while nominally healthy, although unrecorded immune exposures were likely present. The donor tested CMV seronegative, placing the donor among the 350 or so seronegative members of the cohort. Every donor gave a peripheral blood sample, and the peripheral blood mononuclear cells from that sample were used for TCR beta sequencing. Genomic DNA extraction from the blood cell samples was performed with the Qiagen DNeasy Blood Extraction Kit. The protocol used for the library was the immunoSEQ multiplex PCR assay. For the multiplex PCR, a mixture combining 60 forward primers for TCR Vbeta segments and 13 reverse primers for TCR Jbeta segments was used. Amplification of the CDR3 region of rearranged TCR beta genes was performed with a multiplex PCR assay on genomic DNA. The Illumina HiSeq System was used to sequence the amplified TCR beta libraries as 87-base-pair reads. As for the authors' bioinformatics: A later analysis tallied tens of millions of unique TCR beta chains across the 700 or so repertoires, and roughly 11 million of those chains were shared by two or more donors. Raw reads were error-corrected and collapsed into unique sequences by a nearest-neighbor algorithm in which closely related sequences were merged to remove PCR and sequencing errors. Alignment of CDR3 sequences to IMGT reference sequences was used to assign V, D and J gene segments. Each retained sequence needed at least a six-nucleotide match to both a V gene segment and a J gene segment. Rearrangements were called productive when the CDR3 lacked stop codons and stayed in frame with V and J; all others were non-productive. Following IMGT convention, CDR3 was defined as the stretch from the second conserved V-encoded cysteine to the conserved J-encoded phenylalanine. Sequences without an unambiguous match to a single V gene segment were excluded from the earlier analysis of 450 to 650 of the donors. In an earlier analysis of some 590 of the donors, a V segment was called functional when productive rearrangements were above 56.7%, and segregating when the standard deviation between donors exceeded 5%. To diagnose cytomegalovirus status from the catalog of TCR beta chain sequences, a statistical classification framework was built. A later analysis assigned V and J genes by comparing TCR nucleotide sequences with IMGT/GENE-DB human TR gene sequences. Using the TCRdist pipeline, a later analysis assigned CDR3 sequences along with most-parsimonious VDJ recombination scenarios. In a later analysis, each TCR beta chain was defined by its CDR3 amino acid sequence together with its V-gene family, and reads lacking a unique V-gene family were excluded. In a later analysis, approximately 640 highly shared, low-generation-probability nucleotide sequences were removed to address suspected cross-contamination and a sequencing artifact. For each public chain, a later analysis derived a clonal expansion index from normalized ranks of inferred template counts within each repertoire. In a later analysis, generation probabilities were computed using a VDJ recombination model fitted to out-of-frame rearrangements, and the results were checked against IGoR. Hypergeometric tests were used in a later analysis to score TCR-TCR, TCR-HLA and TCR-CMV co-occurrence, with a repertoire-size bias correction applied to the TCR pairs. A later analysis estimated false discovery rates by permuting HLA or CMV assignments 20 times. In a later analysis, co-occurring TCRs were grouped with DBSCAN, and TCRdist sequence similarity was added when clustering was performed within HLA-allele-positive subsets. Repertoires with fewer than 30,000 or more than 120,000 public chains, plus five repertoires with anomalous nucleotide sharing, were excluded from co-occurrence clustering. TCRdb provides this immuneACCESS table in a form limited to in-frame rearrangements. Some clones are lacking; in checked studies, under half of them reflect an unresolved V gene, and why the rest are absent is not known. V, J and clone size were drawn from that table, and D and trimming were deduced from the DNA. This sample comprises 140,000 to 150,000 clones, about 64% of them detected only once. Less than 5% of the sample belongs to the ten largest clones.

Study-wide conclusions, independent of this receptor: A later analysis found that TCR association rates varied across HLA loci, with DRB1 alleles showing the most associated TCRs and HLA-C alleles the fewest. Immune exposure information for the cohort was limited to CMV serostatus. In a later analysis, most CMV-associated TCR beta chains were found to appear HLA-restricted, with HLA associations seemingly driven largely by CMV exposure. The sequencing pipeline was judged likely to have produced a cluster of highly shared sequence variants as a technical artifact. In the study, 150 to 200 TCR beta chains were listed as associated with cytomegalovirus. Seventeen rarely observed V segments, including chromosome 9 orphons, were excluded from the earlier analysis of approximately 500 of the donors because counts were too low. Strong co-occurrence of HLA alleles, especially DR and DQ, made assigning TCR associations to individual alleles difficult. In vitro tests confirmed that a few of the cytomegalovirus-associated TCR beta chains recognize cytomegalovirus antigens. Several of the top co-occurrence clusters appeared to be linked to parvovirus B19, influenza, CMV and Epstein-Barr virus, according to a later analysis. Presence/absence analyses assumed roughly uniform sequencing depth across donors, an assumption that may not hold. According to the authors, the approach could potentially be generalized to other disease states and immunological phenotypes. Compared with equally common non-associated chains, HLA-associated TCR beta chains in a later analysis were more clonally expanded and had lower generation probabilities. Most TCR sequences were seen in very few donors, while some public TCRs were found in many individuals. An association between a missense DCLRE1C variant and V-gene and J-gene trimming of TCR beta chains was found in a later genetic analysis and replicated in an independent cohort. Because HLA typing was missing for some donors at each locus, association tests included only the typed subset. In both the original and validation cohorts, the classifier was reported to diagnose cytomegalovirus status with high specificity and sensitivity. Linkage disequilibrium might explain the correlated functional status among segregating V segments, but an unknown experimental factor could not be ruled out. Some IMGT-functional V segments, including TRBV6-2 and TRBV6-3, could not be distinguished by the 87-base-pair reads and were therefore excluded. A further reported finding was that TCR beta sequences accurately predicted the HLA-A and HLA-B alleles for most subjects in the first cohort. In a later genetic analysis, fewer N-insertions in productive TCRs were reported among donors in an Asian-associated ancestry cluster than the roughly 700-donor mean. This cohort had only TCR beta chains sequenced, and the lack of alpha or paired-chain data limited which features could be detected. At a false discovery rate of 0.05, a later analysis linked 15,000 to 20,000 TCR beta sequences to specific HLA alleles. An earlier analysis of approximately 530 of the donors showed that most TCR beta V segments appeared in productive rearrangements either about 90% or about 30% of the time, which broadly matched IMGT annotations.

The sequenced sample was PBMCs. The V gene is TRBV5-4 and the J gene is TRBJ2-5, with TRBD2 as a weak D call on 8 bases. The receptor comes from a man in his 60s in good health and CMV-seronegative. The CDR3 has the sequence CASSIGGPGGEQYF. The DNA sequence reads TGTGCCAGCAGCATAGGGGGCCCGGGGGGGGAGCAGTACTTC. Supplemented by the reference TRBV5-4 and TRBJ2-5 proteins around the CDR3, the complete variable domain is ETGVTQSPTHLIKTRGQQVTLRCSSQSGHNTVSWYQQALGQGPQFIFQYYREEENGRGNFPPRFSGLQFPNYSSELNVNALELDDSALYLCASSIGGPGGEQYFGPGTRLLVL.